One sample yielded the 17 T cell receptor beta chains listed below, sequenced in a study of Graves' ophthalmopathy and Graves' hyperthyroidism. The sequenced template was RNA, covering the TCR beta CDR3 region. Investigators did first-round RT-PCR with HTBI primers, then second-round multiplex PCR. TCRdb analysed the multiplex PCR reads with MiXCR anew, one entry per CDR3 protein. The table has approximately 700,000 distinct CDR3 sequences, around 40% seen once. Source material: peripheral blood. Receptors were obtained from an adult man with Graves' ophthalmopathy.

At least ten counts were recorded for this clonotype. The CDR3 DNA reads as TGCAGTGCTGACCGGGACAGGTACGAGCAGTACTTC. This gives the protein CSADRDRYEQYF. The chain joins TRBV20-1 to TRBJ2-7; 8 nucleotides align to TRBD1. V trimming: 5 bases; J trimming: 4 bases; junction bases outside the gene matches: 4. This CDR3 is 12 amino acids long. Per the germline V gene, CDR1 is DFQATT and CDR2 is SNEGSKA (reference sequence).

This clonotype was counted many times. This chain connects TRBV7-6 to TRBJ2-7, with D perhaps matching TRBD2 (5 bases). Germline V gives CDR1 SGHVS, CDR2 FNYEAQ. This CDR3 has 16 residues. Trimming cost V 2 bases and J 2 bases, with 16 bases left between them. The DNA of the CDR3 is TGTGCCAGCAGCTTACGGTCCGACGGAGGCACCTACGAGCAGTACTTC. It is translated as CASSLRSDGGTYEQYF.

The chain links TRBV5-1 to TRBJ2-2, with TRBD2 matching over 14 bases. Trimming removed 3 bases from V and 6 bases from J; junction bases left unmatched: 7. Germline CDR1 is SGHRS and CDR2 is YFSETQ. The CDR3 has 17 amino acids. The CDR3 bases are TGCGCCAGCAGCTGGGGACTAGCGGGAGTCTTCTCCGGGGAGCTGTTTTTT. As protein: CASSWGLAGVFSGELFF.

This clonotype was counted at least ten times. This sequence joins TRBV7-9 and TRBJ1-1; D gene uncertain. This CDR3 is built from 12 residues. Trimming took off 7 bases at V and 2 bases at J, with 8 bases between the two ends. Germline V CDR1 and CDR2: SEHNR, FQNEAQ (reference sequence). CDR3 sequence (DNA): TGTGCCAGCATAAGGAGTAACACTGAAGCTTTCTTT. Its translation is CASIRSNTEAFF.

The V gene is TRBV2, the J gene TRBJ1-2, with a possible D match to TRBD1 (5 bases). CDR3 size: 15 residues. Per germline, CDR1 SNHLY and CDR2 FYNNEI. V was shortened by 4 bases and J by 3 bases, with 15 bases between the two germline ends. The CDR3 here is CASSATPGTYYGYTF. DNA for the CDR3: TGTGCCAGCAGTGCTACTCCCGGGACGTACTATGGCTACACCTTC.

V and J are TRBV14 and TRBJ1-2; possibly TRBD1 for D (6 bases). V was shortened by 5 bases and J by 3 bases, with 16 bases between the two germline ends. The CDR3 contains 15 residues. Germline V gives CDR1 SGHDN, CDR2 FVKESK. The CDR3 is CASSSSAGTHYGYTF. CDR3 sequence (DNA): TGTGCCAGCAGCTCATCCGCCGGGACACACTATGGCTACACCTTC.

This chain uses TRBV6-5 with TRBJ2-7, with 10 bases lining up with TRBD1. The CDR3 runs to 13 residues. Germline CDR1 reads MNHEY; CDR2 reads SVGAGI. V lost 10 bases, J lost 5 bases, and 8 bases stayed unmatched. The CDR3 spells CATGDRGRNEQYF. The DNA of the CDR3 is TGTGCCACGGGGGACAGGGGAAGGAACGAGCAGTACTTC.

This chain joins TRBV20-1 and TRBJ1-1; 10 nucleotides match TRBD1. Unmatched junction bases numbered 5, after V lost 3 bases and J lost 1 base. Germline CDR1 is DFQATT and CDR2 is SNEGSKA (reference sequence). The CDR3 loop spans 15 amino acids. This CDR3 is CSASRDRGQNTEAFF. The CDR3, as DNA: TGCAGTGCTAGTAGAGACAGGGGGCAGAACACTGAAGCTTTCTTT.

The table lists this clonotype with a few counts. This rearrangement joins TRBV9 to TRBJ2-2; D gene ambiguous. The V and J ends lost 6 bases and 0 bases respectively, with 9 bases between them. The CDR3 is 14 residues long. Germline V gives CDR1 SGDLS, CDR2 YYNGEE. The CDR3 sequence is CASNLSPNTGELFF. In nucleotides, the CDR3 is TGTGCCAGCAATTTGTCTCCGAACACCGGGGAGCTGTTTTTT. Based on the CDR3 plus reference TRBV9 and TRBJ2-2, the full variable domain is DSGVTQTPKHLITATGQRVTLRCSPRSGDLSVYWYQQSLDQGLQFLIQYYNGEERAKGNILERFSAQQFPDLHSELNLSSLELGDSALYFCASNLSPNTGELFFGEGSRLTVL.

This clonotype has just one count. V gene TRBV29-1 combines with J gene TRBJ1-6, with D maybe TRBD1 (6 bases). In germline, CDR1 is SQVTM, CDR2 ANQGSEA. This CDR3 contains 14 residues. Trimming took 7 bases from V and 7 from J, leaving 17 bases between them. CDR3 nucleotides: TGCAGCGGGGGGGCAGCGGGACGCAATTCACCCCTCCACTTT. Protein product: CSGGAAGRNSPLHF.

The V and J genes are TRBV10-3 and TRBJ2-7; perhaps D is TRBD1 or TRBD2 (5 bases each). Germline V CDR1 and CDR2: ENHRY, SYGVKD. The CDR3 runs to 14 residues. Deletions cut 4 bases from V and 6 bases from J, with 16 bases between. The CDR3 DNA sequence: TGTGCCATCAGTGGAGGGTGGGGGTCGAGCGAGCAGTACTTC. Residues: CAISGGWGSSEQYF.

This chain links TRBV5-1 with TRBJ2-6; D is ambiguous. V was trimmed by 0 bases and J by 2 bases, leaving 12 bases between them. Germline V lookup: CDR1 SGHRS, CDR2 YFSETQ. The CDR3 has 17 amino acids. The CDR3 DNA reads TGCGCCAGCAGCTTGGGTGGCGGATCAGCTGGGGCCAACGTCCTGACTTTC. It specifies CASSLGGGSAGANVLTF.

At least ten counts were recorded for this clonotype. The CDR3 DNA reads TGTGCCAGCAGTTCGGTACAAGGGGTTTCACCCCTCCACTTT. It encodes CASSSVQGVSPLHF. The chain carries TRBV12-3 or TRBV12-4 and TRBJ1-6; maybe TRBD1 (5 bases). This CDR3 region has 14 residues. V was trimmed by 4 bases and J by 9 bases, leaving 13 bases between them.

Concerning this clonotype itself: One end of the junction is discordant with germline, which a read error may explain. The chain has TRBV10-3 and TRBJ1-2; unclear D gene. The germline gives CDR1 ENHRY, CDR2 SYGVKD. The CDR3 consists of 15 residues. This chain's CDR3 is CASSSQSKSEYGYTF. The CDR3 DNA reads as TGTGCCAGCAGTTCCCAGAGTAAATCGGAGTATGGCTACACTTTC.

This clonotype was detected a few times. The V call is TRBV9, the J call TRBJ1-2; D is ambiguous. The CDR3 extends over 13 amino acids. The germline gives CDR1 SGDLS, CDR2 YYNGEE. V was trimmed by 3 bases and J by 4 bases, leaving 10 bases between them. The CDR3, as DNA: TGTGCCAGCAGCGAACCAGGATCCTATGGCTACACCTTC. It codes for CASSEPGSYGYTF.

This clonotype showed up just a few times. DNA for the CDR3: TGTGCCAGCAGCGTACTGGACGGGGAGCTGTTTTTT. This sequence encodes CASSVLDGELFF. This sequence joins TRBV9 and TRBJ2-2; no clear D gene. Germline CDR1 SGDLS, CDR2 YYNGEE. The CDR3 contains 12 residues. Deletions cut 1 base from V and 7 bases from J, with 5 bases between.

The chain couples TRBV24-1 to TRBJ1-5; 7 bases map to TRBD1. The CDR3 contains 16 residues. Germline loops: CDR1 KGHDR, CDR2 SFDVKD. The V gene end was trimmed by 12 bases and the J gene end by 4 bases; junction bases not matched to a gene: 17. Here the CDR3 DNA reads TGTGCCTGGAGTGCATACACGGGACAGATAAATCAGCCCCAGCATTTT. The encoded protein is CAWSAYTGQINQPQHF.